This T cell receptor (beta chain) is drawn from a study of Ad26.COV2.S vaccination and SARS-CoV-2 variants. Study overall: Among those in the COV1001 Ad26.COV2.S trial arm was the donor.

Treatment in this sample: over 15 received Ad26.COV2.S at low or high dose, single or two shots; roughly five received placebo; per-sample allocation not given. Samples were taken on day 63 after the first vaccine or placebo injection. Boston hosted the donor, who was an adult aged 18-55 years. Wuhan-strain spike was delivered by a replication-incompetent Ad26 vector. The protocol was immunoSEQ multiplex PCR, while the TCRdb copy is restricted to in-frame clones and leaves out a portion. The table lists around 300,000 clones, 90% of them singletons. The CDR3 sequence is 16 residues long. CDR1 is LGHNA, CDR2 YSLEER, per germline. With 1 base removed from V and 1 base from J, the gap between germline ends came to 8 bases.

The sample was peripheral blood, taken in a trial of Ad26.COV2.S vaccine versus placebo. The sequence was collected from a person aged 18-65 years who received the Ad26.COV2.S COVID-19 vaccine or a placebo. This chain connects TRBV4-3 to TRBJ2-6, with D unclear. CDR3 loop: CASSQVYGSGANVLTF. The DNA for the CDR3 is TGCGCCAGCAGCCAAGTGTACGGTTCTGGGGCCAACGTCCTGACTTTC.